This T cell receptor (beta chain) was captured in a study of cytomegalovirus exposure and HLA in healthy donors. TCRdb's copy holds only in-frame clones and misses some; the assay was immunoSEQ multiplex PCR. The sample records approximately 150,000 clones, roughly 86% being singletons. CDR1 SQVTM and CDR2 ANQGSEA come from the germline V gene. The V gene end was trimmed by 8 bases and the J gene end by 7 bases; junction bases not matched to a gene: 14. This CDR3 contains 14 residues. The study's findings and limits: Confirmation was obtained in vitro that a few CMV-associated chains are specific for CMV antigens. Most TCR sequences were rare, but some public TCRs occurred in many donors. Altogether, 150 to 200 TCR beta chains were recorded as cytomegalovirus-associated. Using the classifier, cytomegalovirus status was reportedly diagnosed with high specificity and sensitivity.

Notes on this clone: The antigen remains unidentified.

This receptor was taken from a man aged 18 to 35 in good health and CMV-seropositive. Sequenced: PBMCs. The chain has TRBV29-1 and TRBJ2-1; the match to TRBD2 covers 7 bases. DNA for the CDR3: TGCAGCATTATCACCGGGACTAAAGGGAATGAGCAGTTCTTC. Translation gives CSIITGTKGNEQFF.